This T cell receptor beta chain was documented in a study of cytomegalovirus exposure and HLA in healthy donors. Study-level background: A preliminary data release comprised approximately 85 million unique TCRs obtained from HLA-typed donors.

A word on this clone: Antigen unknown.

Study observations and caveats: A reported reduction in N-insertions relative to the roughly 670-donor mean was seen in an Asian-associated ancestry cluster in a later analysis. Analyzed later, most CMV-associated TCR beta chains appeared HLA-restricted. The productive fraction for most TCR beta V segments was about 87% or about 30% in an earlier analysis.

The PCR ran on 60 Vbeta and 13 Jbeta primers. Here immunoSEQ multiplex PCR was the method, and the copy in TCRdb shows in-frame clones only, minus some. Of roughly 160,000 clones detected, around 85% appear once; the ten largest clones hold 1%. This CDR3 contains 14 residues. The germline V gene has CDR1 LNHDA and CDR2 SQIVND (reference sequence). Trimming removed 6 bases from V and 3 bases from J, with 14 bases in between. This TCR was recovered from a boy between 2 and 10 years old in good health and CMV-seronegative. The rearrangement links TRBV19 to TRBJ1-1; a possible D gene is TRBD1 (6 bases). The specimen was PBMCs. CDR3 in amino acids: CASSQTGLDTEAFF. CDR3 bases: TGTGCCAGTAGCCAGACAGGTTTGGACACTGAAGCTTTCTTT.